The next 2 T cell receptor beta chains were all read from a single sample in a study of monozygotic twins with inflammatory bowel disease. TCRdb re-analyzed the 5' RACE reads; it lists each CDR3 protein once, without DNA. This sample's table has some 170,000 distinct CDR3 sequences. Input material: blood. The source of these receptors is a human donor with ulcerative colitis or Crohn's disease, or a healthy co-twin of an affected twin (not recorded which).

The gene calls are TRBV11-2 and TRBJ2-1; TCRdb designates TRBD2, a call that cannot be tested without DNA. Germline V lookup: CDR1 SGHAT, CDR2 FQNNGV. This CDR3 is 15 amino acids long. The CDR3 here is CASTINPSGRDEQFF.

The CDR3 spells CSADLRDRSSEKLFF. The chain couples TRBV20-1 to TRBJ1-4; TCRdb gives TRBD1 as the D gene, but with no DNA this cannot be confirmed. There are 15 residues in the CDR3. Germline CDR1 reads DFQATT; CDR2 reads SNEGSKA (reference sequence).